This TCR beta chain was recorded in a study of T cell repertoires in ileal Crohn's disease. As for the study in general: Biopsies of inflamed ileum from the surgical specimen form M0 samples. Each sample's TCRB immunosequencing used about 0.5 micrograms of biopsy DNA.

This CDR3 contains 16 residues. Germline trimming cut 5 bases from V and 10 bases from J; bases unmatched to any gene: 12. CDR1 is SGHDT and CDR2 is YYEEEE in the germline V gene. Note on this clone: Antigen specificity is unknown.

Sequencing was performed with immunoSEQ multiplex PCR; in TCRdb, only in-frame clones are kept and a portion is missing. The profile shows about 17,000 clones, approximately 80% of them singletons. Documented time point: inflamed ileum from the surgical specimen. Findings and limits, study-wide: Compared with CD4 T cells, sorted CD8 cells carried more expanded clones. Endoscopic recurrence occurred in every patient whose clonality exceeded 26.8%.

The source is an adult with Crohn's disease. Sequenced input: ileal tissue. The chain recombines TRBV5-6 with TRBJ2-1; 13 nucleotides align to TRBD2. CDR3 DNA sequence: TGTGCCAGCAGACTAGACACTAGCGGGGGGGCAGGAGAGCAGTTCTTC. It specifies CASRLDTSGGAGEQFF.